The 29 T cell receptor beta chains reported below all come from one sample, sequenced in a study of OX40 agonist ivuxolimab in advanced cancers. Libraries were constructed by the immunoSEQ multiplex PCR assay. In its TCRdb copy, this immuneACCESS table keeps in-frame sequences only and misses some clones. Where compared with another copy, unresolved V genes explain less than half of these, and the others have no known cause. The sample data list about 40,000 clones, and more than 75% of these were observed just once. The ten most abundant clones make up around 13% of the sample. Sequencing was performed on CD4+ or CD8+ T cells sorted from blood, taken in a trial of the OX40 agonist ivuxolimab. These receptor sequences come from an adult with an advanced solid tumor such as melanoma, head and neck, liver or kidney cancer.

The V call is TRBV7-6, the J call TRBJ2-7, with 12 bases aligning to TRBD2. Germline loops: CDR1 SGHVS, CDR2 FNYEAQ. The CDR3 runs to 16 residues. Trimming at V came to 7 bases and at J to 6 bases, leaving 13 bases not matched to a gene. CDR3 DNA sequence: TGTGCCAGCACCATTGGAGCTAGCGGGGGGGCTGGCGAGCAGTACTTC. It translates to CASTIGASGGAGEQYF.

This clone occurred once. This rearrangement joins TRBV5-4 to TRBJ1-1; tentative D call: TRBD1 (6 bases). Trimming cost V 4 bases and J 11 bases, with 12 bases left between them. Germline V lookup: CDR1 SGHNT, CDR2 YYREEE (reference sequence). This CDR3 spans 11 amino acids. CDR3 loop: CASSTRTEAFF. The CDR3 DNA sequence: TGTGCCAGCAGCACCCGGACAGAGGCTTTCTTT. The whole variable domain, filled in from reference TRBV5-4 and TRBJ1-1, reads ETGVTQSPTHLIKTRGQQVTLRCSSQSGHNTVSWYQQALGQGPQFIFQYYREEENGRGNFPPRFSGLQFPNYSSELNVNALELDDSALYLCASSTRTEAFFGQGTRLTVV.

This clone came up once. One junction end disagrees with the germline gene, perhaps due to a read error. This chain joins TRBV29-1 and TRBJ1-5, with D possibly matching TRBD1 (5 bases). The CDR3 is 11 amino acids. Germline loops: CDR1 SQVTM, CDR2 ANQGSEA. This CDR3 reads CSVVRGSALVF. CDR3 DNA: TGCAGCGTTGTGAGGGGATCGGCTCTGGTTTTT.

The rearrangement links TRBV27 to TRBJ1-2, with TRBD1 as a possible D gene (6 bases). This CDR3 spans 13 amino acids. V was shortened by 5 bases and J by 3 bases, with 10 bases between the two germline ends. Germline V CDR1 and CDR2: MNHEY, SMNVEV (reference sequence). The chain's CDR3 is CASSIRGDYGYTF. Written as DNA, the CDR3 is TGTGCCAGCAGTATCAGGGGTGACTATGGCTACACCTTC.

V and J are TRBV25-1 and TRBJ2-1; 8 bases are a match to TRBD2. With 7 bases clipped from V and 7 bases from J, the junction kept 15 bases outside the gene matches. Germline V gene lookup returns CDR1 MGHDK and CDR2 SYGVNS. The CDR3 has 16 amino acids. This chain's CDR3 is CASTFGPSGWGNEQFF. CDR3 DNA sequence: TGTGCCAGCACCTTTGGCCCTAGCGGGTGGGGGAATGAGCAGTTCTTC. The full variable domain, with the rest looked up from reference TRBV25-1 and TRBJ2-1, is EADIYQTPRYLVIGTGKKITLECSQTMGHDKMYWYQQDPGMELHLIHYSYGVNSTEKGDLSSESTVSRIRTEHFPLTLESARPSHTSQYLCASTFGPSGWGNEQFFGPGTRLTVL.

The CDR3 DNA sequence: TGTGCCTGGAGTAGTGGGCCCAGTAGGGGCCAGCATTTT. Its protein product is CAWSSGPSRGQHF. The chain employs TRBV30 and TRBJ1-5; tentative D call: TRBD1 (5 bases). CDR3 length: 13 amino acids. CDR1 and CDR2 (germline): GTSNPN, SVGIG (reference sequence). V was trimmed by 2 bases and J by 12 bases, leaving 17 bases between them.

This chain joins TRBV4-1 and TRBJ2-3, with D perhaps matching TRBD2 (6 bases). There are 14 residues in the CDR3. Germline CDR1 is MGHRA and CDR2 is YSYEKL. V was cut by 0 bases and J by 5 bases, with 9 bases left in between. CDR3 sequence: CASSQELAKDTQYF. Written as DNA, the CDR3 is TGCGCCAGCAGCCAAGAACTAGCCAAAGATACGCAGTATTTT.

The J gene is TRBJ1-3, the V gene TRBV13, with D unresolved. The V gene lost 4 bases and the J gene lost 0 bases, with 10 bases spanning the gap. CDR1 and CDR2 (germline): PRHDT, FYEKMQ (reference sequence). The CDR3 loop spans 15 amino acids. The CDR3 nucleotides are TGTGCCAGCAGCTCGCTCGAGAGCTCTGGAAACACCATATATTTT. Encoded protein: CASSSLESSGNTIYF.

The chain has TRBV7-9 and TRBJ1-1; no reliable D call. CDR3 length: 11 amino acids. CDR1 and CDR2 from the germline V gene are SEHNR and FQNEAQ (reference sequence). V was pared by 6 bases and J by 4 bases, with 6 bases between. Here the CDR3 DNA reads TGTGCCAGCAGGATGACCACTGAAGCTTTCTTT. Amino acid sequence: CASRMTTEAFF.

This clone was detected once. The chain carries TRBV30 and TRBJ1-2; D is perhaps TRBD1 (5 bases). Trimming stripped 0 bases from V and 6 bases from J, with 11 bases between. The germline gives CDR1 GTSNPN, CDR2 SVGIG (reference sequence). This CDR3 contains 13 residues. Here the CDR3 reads CAWSVPRANGYTF. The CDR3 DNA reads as TGTGCCTGGAGTGTACCCAGGGCGAATGGCTACACCTTC.

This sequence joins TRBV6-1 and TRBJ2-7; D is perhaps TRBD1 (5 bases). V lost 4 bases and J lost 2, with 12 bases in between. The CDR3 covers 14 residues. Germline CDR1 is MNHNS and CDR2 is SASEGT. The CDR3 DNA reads TGTGCCAGCAGTGTCCAAAACAGGCCCTACGAGCAGTACTTC. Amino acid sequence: CASSVQNRPYEQYF.

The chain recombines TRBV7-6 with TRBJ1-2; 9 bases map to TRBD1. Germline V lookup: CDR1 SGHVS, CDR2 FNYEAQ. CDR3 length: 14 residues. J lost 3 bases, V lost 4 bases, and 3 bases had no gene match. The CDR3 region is CASSSGQGYYGYTF. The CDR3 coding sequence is TGTGCCAGCAGCTCGGGACAGGGCTACTATGGCTACACCTTC.

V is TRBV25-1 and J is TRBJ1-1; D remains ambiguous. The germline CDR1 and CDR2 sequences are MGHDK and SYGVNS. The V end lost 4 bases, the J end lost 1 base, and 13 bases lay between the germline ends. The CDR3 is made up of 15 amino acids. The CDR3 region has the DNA TGTGCCAGCAGTGGCATCCCGGAGGGGAACACTGAAGCTTTCTTT. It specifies CASSGIPEGNTEAFF.

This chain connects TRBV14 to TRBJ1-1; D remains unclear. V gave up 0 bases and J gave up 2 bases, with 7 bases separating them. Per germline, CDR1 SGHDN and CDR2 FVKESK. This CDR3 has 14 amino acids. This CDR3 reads CASSQERVNTEAFF. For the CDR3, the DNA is TGTGCCAGCAGCCAAGAAAGGGTAAACACTGAAGCTTTCTTT. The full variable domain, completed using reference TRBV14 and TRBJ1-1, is EAGVTQFPSHSVIEKGQTVTLRCDPISGHDNLYWYRRVMGKEIKFLLHFVKESKQDESGMPNNRFLAERTGGTYSTLKVQPAELEDSGVYFCASSQERVNTEAFFGQGTRLTVV.

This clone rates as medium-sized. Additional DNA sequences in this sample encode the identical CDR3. Here the CDR3 reads CASSLGQGADEQYF. The CDR3 nucleotides read TGTGCCAGCAGCTTGGGACAGGGGGCAGACGAGCAGTACTTC. V usage is TRBV11-2 and J usage is TRBJ2-7, with TRBD1 identical over 12 bases. Losses at the gene ends were 3 bases for V and 5 bases for J; bases not matched to a gene: 2. The CDR3 covers 14 residues. CDR1 SGHAT and CDR2 FQNNGV come from the germline V gene. Combining the CDR3 with reference TRBV11-2 and TRBJ2-7 gives the whole variable domain EAGVAQSPRYKIIEKRQSVAFWCNPISGHATLYWYQQILGQGPKLLIQFQNNGVVDDSQLPKDRFSAERLKGVDSTLKIQPAKLEDSAVYLCASSLGQGADEQYFGPGTRLTVT.

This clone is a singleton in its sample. The CDR3 is CASSYSGTALGGYTF. Here the CDR3 DNA reads TGTGCCAGCAGTTACTCGGGGACAGCCCTCGGTGGCTACACCTTC. The chain is built from TRBV6-5 and TRBJ1-2, with TRBD1 matching 7 bases. Germline V gene data show CDR1 as MNHEY and CDR2 as SVGAGI. This CDR3 has 15 residues. The J segment lost 7 bases and the V segment lost 0 bases, leaving 8 bases of the junction unmatched.

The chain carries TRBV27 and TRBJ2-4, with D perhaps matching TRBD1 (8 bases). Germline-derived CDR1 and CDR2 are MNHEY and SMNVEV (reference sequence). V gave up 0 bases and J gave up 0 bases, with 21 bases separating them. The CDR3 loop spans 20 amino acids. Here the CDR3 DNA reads TGTGCCAGCAGTTTATCCTCAGGGGGCCGAGCGGGGCTAGCCAAAAACATTCAGTACTTC. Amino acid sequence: CASSLSSGGRAGLAKNIQYF.

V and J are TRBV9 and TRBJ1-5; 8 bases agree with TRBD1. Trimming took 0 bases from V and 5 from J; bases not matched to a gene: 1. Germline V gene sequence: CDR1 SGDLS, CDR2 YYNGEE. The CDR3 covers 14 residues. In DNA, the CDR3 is TGTGCCAGCAGCGTAGCAGGGGGCCATCAGCCCCAGCATTTT. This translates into CASSVAGGHQPQHF. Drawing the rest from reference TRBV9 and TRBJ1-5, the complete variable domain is DSGVTQTPKHLITATGQRVTLRCSPRSGDLSVYWYQQSLDQGLQFLIQYYNGEERAKGNILERFSAQQFPDLHSELNLSSLELGDSALYFCASSVAGGHQPQHFGDGTRLSIL.

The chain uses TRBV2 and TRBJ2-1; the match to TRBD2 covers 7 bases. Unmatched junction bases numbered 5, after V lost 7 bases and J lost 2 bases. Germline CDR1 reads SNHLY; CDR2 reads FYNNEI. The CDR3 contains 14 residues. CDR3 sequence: CASNVGTTYNEQFF. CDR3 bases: TGTGCCAGCAACGTAGGGACTACCTACAATGAGCAGTTCTTC.

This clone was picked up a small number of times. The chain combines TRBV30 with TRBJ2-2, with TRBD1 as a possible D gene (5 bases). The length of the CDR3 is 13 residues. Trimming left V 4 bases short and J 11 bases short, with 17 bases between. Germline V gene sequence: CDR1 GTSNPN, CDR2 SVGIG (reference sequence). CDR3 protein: CAWTSRQGDELFF. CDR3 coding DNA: TGTGCCTGGACCAGCCGCCAAGGGGATGAGCTGTTTTTT.

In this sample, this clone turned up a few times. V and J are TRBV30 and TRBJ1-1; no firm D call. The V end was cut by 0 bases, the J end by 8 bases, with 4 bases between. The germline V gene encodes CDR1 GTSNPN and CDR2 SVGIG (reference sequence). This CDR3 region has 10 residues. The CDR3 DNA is TGTGCCTGGAGTGTACAGGAAGCTTTCTTT. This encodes CAWSVQEAFF. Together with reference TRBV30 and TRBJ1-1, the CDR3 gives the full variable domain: SQTIHQWPATLVQPVGSPLSLECTVEGTSNPNLYWYRQAAGRGLQLLFYSVGIGQISSEVPQNLSASRPQDRQFILSSKKLLLSDSGFYLCAWSVQEAFFGQGTRLTVV.

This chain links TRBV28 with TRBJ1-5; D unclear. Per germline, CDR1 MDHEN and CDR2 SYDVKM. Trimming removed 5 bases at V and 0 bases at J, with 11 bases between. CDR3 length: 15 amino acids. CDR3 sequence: CASSQDVYSNQPQHF. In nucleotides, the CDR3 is TGTGCCAGCAGTCAGGACGTTTATAGCAATCAGCCCCAGCATTTT.

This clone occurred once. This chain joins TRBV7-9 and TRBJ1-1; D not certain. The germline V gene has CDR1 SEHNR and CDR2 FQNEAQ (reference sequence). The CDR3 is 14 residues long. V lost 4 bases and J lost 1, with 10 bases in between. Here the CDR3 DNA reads TGTGCCAGCAGCTCGGTGGACGGGAACACTGAAGCTTTCTTT. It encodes CASSSVDGNTEAFF.

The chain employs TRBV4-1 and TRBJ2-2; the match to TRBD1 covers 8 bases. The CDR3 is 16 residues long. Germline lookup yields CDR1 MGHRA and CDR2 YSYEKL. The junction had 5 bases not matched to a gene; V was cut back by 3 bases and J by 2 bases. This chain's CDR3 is CASSHQGASNTGELFF. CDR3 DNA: TGCGCCAGCAGCCATCAGGGGGCTAGTAACACCGGGGAGCTGTTTTTT.

The CDR3 here is CASSQGTELSQPQHF. CDR3 nucleotide sequence: TGTGCCAGCTCACAAGGCACAGAGCTCAGTCAGCCCCAGCATTTT. This chain connects TRBV18 to TRBJ1-5; unclear D gene. The V end was cut by 4 bases, the J end by 6 bases, with 16 bases between. CDR1 is KGHSH, CDR2 LQKENI, per germline. CDR3 length: 15 residues.

CDR3 protein: CASSSGGGNYGYTF. CDR3 nucleotide sequence: TGTGCCAGCAGTTCGGGGGGTGGGAACTATGGCTACACCTTC. This chain connects TRBV6-6 to TRBJ1-2; a possible D gene is TRBD1 (5 bases). V lost 4 bases and J 2 bases, leaving 11 bases between the germline ends. Germline values: CDR1 MNHNY, CDR2 SVGAGI (reference sequence). This CDR3 is built from 14 residues.

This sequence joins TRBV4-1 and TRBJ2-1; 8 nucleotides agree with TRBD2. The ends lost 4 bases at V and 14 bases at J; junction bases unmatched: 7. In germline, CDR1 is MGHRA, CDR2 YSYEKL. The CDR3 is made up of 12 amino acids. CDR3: CASSLRGGDEFF. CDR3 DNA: TGCGCCAGCAGCCTTCGGGGGGGGGATGAGTTCTTC.

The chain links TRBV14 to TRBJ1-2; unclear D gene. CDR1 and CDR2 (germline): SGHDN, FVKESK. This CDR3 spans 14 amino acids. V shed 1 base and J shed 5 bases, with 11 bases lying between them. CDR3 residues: CASSQVLNDYGYTF. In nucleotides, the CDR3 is TGTGCCAGCAGCCAAGTTCTTAACGATTATGGCTACACCTTC.

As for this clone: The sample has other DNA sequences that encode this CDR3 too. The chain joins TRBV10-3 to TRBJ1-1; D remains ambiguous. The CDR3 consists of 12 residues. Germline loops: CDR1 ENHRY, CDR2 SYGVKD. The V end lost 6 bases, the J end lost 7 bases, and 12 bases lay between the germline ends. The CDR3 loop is CAIREQGVEAFF. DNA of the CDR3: TGTGCCATCAGAGAACAAGGAGTTGAAGCTTTCTTT.